The 18 T cell receptor beta chains presented below share a single source sample, sequenced in a study of shared clonotypes between healthy human individuals. The method was immunoSEQ multiplex PCR; TCRdb's version includes in-frame clones alone and lacks a portion of them. Here the sample spans approximately 250,000 clones, under 80% being singletons. Sequenced: memory CD4+ T cells sorted from blood. Sample subset: CD45RA-negative fraction. These receptor sequences come from a man in his thirties or forties in good health.

The chain uses TRBV28 and TRBJ2-7; D perhaps matches TRBD2 (6 bases). Germline V gives CDR1 MDHEN, CDR2 SYDVKM. V lost 3 bases to trimming and J lost 10 bases, with 22 bases between them. CDR3 length: 15 amino acids. CDR3 DNA sequence: TGTGCCAGCAGTTTCCCCCTCCCAACGGGGGAGATACAGTACTTC. Translating it yields CASSFPLPTGEIQYF.

The sample holds many counts of this clone. The V gene is TRBV29-1, the J gene TRBJ2-1; no clear D gene. CDR3 length: 8 residues. CDR1 is SQVTM, CDR2 ANQGSEA, per germline. V gave up 6 bases and J gave up 15 bases, with 9 bases separating them. As DNA, the CDR3 is TGCAGCGTCCCTCACAGGTTCTTC. It is translated as CSVPHRFF.

This clone was recorded a few times. The chain uses TRBV5-1 and TRBJ2-2; TRBD1 matches 9 bases. The trim removed 9 bases at V and 2 bases at J, leaving 8 bases unmatched. Germline-derived CDR1 and CDR2 are SGHRS and YFSETQ. This CDR3 has 15 residues. The CDR3 DNA is TGCGCCACCCGGGACAGGGCGATAAACACCGGGGAGCTGTTTTTT. Amino acid sequence: CATRDRAINTGELFF.

This chain connects TRBV18 to TRBJ1-1; D is ambiguous. The CDR3 totals 12 residues. V lost 3 bases, J lost 8 bases, and 10 bases lay in between. Germline-derived CDR1 and CDR2 are KGHSH and LQKENI. DNA of the CDR3: TGTGCCAGCTCACCTATGACGGAAGAAGCTTTCTTT. This gives the protein CASSPMTEEAFF. Using reference TRBV18 and TRBJ1-1 for the parts outside the CDR3, the full variable domain is NAGVMQNPRHLVRRRGQEARLRCSPMKGHSHVYWYRQLPEEGLKFMVYLQKENIIDESGMPKERFSAEFPKEGPSILRIQQVVRGDSAAYFCASSPMTEEAFFGQGTRLTVV.

The chain uses TRBV5-1 and TRBJ1-1, with 10 bases aligning to TRBD1. J gave up 3 bases and V 4 bases, and 6 bases lay outside the gene matches. Germline loops: CDR1 SGHRS, CDR2 YFSETQ. This CDR3 spans 15 amino acids. The CDR3 region is CASSVAGTGDTEAFF. The DNA of the CDR3 is TGCGCCAGCAGCGTCGCCGGGACAGGGGACACTGAAGCTTTCTTT.

This clone came up once. The rearrangement links TRBV19 to TRBJ2-1; 12 bases match TRBD2. The V segment lost 5 bases and the J segment 4 bases; nucleotides outside the gene matches: 6. Germline-derived CDR1 and CDR2 are LNHDA and SQIVND (reference sequence). The CDR3 covers 16 residues. CDR3 DNA: TGTGCCAGTAGTGACGGACTAGCGGGGAAATACAATGAGCAGTTCTTC. This codes for CASSDGLAGKYNEQFF.

The J gene is TRBJ2-7, the V gene TRBV2, with a possible D match to TRBD1 (5 bases). V lost 3 bases and J 2 bases, leaving 11 bases between the germline ends. This CDR3 region has 14 residues. Germline V CDR1 and CDR2: SNHLY, FYNNEI. The CDR3, as DNA: TGTGCCAGCAGTGATCCCAGGGCCCCCTACGAGCAGTACTTC. This codes for CASSDPRAPYEQYF.

The rearrangement joins TRBV4-3 to TRBJ2-1; D might be TRBD2 (7 bases). The CDR3 is 13 residues long. Per the germline V gene, CDR1 is LGHNA and CDR2 is YSLEER. The germline V and J ends were trimmed by 5 bases and 9 bases, with 14 bases remaining between them. The CDR3 here is CASSEGGGGEQFF. The CDR3 DNA reads as TGCGCCAGCAGCGAAGGGGGGGGTGGTGAGCAGTTCTTC.

The CDR3 loop reads CASSLDSGRYGYTF. The CDR3 DNA is TGTGCCAGCAGCTTGGACAGTGGAAGGTATGGCTACACCTTC. The rearrangement joins TRBV5-5 to TRBJ1-2; D unclear. This CDR3 has 14 amino acids. Looked up from germline, CDR1 is SGHKS and CDR2 is YYEKEE (reference sequence). Trimming took off 0 bases at V and 5 bases at J, with 11 bases between the two ends.

The chain uses TRBV29-1 and TRBJ2-3; 14 bases align to TRBD2. The CDR3 is made up of 15 amino acids. Germline trimming cut 5 bases from V and 4 bases from J; bases unmatched to any gene: 5. Germline values: CDR1 SQVTM, CDR2 ANQGSEA. The CDR3 DNA follows: TGCAGCGTTCGGGGACTAGCGGGGGCACCAGATACGCAGTATTTT. Translated: CSVRGLAGAPDTQYF.

The J gene is TRBJ2-7, the V gene TRBV5-1; 8 nucleotides match TRBD2. CDR3 length: 14 amino acids. After removal of 3 bases from V and 3 bases from J, the junction contained 5 bases not matched to a gene. Germline V gene data show CDR1 as SGHRS and CDR2 as YFSETQ. The CDR3 is CASSSTSGGYEQYF. CDR3 DNA: TGCGCCAGCAGCTCCACTAGCGGTGGCTACGAGCAGTACTTC.

The chain has TRBV19 and TRBJ1-2, with TRBD1 matching 9 bases. The CDR3 spans 13 residues. Germline CDR1 is LNHDA and CDR2 is SQIVND (reference sequence). V shed 8 bases and J 4 bases; nucleotides not matched to a gene: 5. CDR3 sequence (DNA): TGTGCCAGTTCCCGGGACAGGGTCTATGGCTACACCTTC. This sequence encodes CASSRDRVYGYTF.

V usage is TRBV5-1 and J usage is TRBJ2-1; TRBD2 matches 8 bases. The CDR3 loop spans 16 amino acids. Germline loops: CDR1 SGHRS, CDR2 YFSETQ. Germline trimming cut 4 bases from V and 5 bases from J; bases unmatched to any gene: 11. Written as DNA, the CDR3 is TGCGCCAGCAGCCCGGTGGTAGCGGGACAAAACAATGAGCAGTTCTTC. Translation gives CASSPVVAGQNNEQFF. The full variable domain, rest sourced from reference TRBV5-1 and TRBJ2-1, is KAGVTQTPRYLIKTRGQQVTLSCSPISGHRSVSWYQQTPGQGLQFLFEYFSETQRNKGNFPGRFSGRQFSNSRSEMNVSTLELGDSALYLCASSPVVAGQNNEQFFGPGTRLTVL.

In its sample, this clone was seen once. The chain links TRBV20-1 to TRBJ2-7; a weak D match, TRBD1 (5 bases). Germline-derived CDR1 and CDR2 are DFQATT and SNEGSKA (reference sequence). The CDR3 is 11 amino acids. V lost 7 bases and J 2 bases, leaving 9 bases between the germline ends. The CDR3 protein is CSGTDTYEQYF. In DNA form, the CDR3 reads TGCAGTGGGACGGACACCTACGAGCAGTACTTC.

This chain links TRBV5-1 with TRBJ2-1; weak D call: TRBD1 (5 bases). V lost 3 bases and J lost 5, with 6 bases in between. The germline gives CDR1 SGHRS, CDR2 YFSETQ. The CDR3 covers 12 residues. CDR3 nucleotide sequence: TGCGCCAGCAGCTCCAGGGACAATGAGCAGTTCTTC. Translating gives CASSSRDNEQFF.

The chain uses TRBV6-1 and TRBJ2-7; D is undetermined. Deletions cut 1 base from V and 12 bases from J, with 22 bases between. Germline loops: CDR1 MNHNS, CDR2 SASEGT. This CDR3 contains 15 residues. The CDR3 DNA is TGTGCCAGCAGTGAAGTTTCGAGAATCTATTCGATAAGGTACTTC. As protein: CASSEVSRIYSIRYF.

The CDR3 reads CASRGEGEVSLAGLQETQYF. DNA for the CDR3: TGTGCCTCCCGAGGGGAGGGGGAGGTTAGTCTAGCGGGACTCCAAGAGACCCAGTACTTC. The chain carries TRBV2 and TRBJ2-5, with 9 bases aligning to TRBD2. In germline, CDR1 is SNHLY, CDR2 FYNNEI. V shed 11 bases, J shed 1 base, and the junction held 26 bases outside the gene matches. This CDR3 is 20 amino acids long.

The rearrangement joins TRBV7-9 to TRBJ2-1; the D gene is possibly TRBD1 (6 bases). V was cut by 5 bases and J by 5 bases, with 16 bases left in between. This CDR3 region has 15 residues. CDR1 and CDR2 (germline): SEHNR, FQNEAQ (reference sequence). In DNA, the CDR3 is TGTGCCAGCAGCACGCCGGGACATACAAACAATGAGCAGTTCTTC. It translates to CASSTPGHTNNEQFF.